This TCR beta chain was observed in a study of shared clonotypes between healthy human individuals. The wider study: Per-donor plates numbered three CD4 naive, three CD4 memory, two CD8 naive and one CD8 memory. Study-wide results and caveats: Unshared clonotypes carried lower generation probabilities than those common to all four donors.

Note on this clone: Its matching antigen is unknown.

This CDR3 is built from 15 residues. From germline, CDR1 is MNHEY and CDR2 SMNVEV (reference sequence). Trimming cost V 8 bases and J 0 bases, with 17 bases left between them. CD45RA+ naive and CD45RA-negative memory subsets were separated from CD4+ cells. Several immunoSEQ plates received, in even portions, the genomic DNA of each subset. The repertoire was sequenced with immunoSEQ multiplex PCR; TCRdb's copy has only in-frame clones and lacks some. The table records some 500,000 clones, more than 95% of them present only once. The chain employs TRBV27 and TRBJ2-7, with D possibly TRBD1 on 6 matching bases. This sequence originates from a woman aged 30 to 39 in good health. Sequencing was performed on naive CD4+ T cells sorted from blood. The subset is: CD45RA+ positively selected. The CDR3 protein is CASAPQGSLSYEQYF. CDR3 in DNA: TGTGCCAGCGCTCCACAGGGCAGTCTCTCCTACGAGCAGTACTTC.